This T cell receptor (beta chain) was sequenced during a study of T-cell memory formation after mild COVID-19. Study outcomes and limitations: There were some responding clones in pre-infection memory, which suggested that cross-reactive memory had joined. Clones from the second wave (peaking day 37) had unconfirmed SARS-CoV-2 specificity.

TCRdb re-called the 5' RACE reads with MiXCR, one entry per CDR3 protein. The table shows fewer than 350,000 distinct CDR3 sequences, with 13% to 15% occurring only once. About this clonotype: The antigen is unknown.

Sequenced: PBMCs or a T cell subset sorted from them (not recorded which). The sequence came from a man aged 18-30 years who had mild COVID-19 (a few samples of this study predate the infection). Cell type and time point are not known.

The CDR3 reads CASSQTGPPRGGEQFF. CDR3 nucleotides: TGTGCCAGCAGCCAGACGGGACCTCCCCGGGGTGGTGAGCAGTTCTTC. The gene calls are TRBV3-1 and TRBJ2-1; possibly TRBD1 or TRBD2 for D (5 bases each). The germline CDR1 and CDR2 sequences are LGHDT and YNNKEL (reference sequence). The CDR3 is made up of 16 amino acids. Trimming removed 3 bases at V and 9 bases at J, with 21 bases between.